This TCR beta chain emerged from a study of shared clonotypes between healthy human individuals. Germline V gives CDR1 KGHSH, CDR2 LQKENI. The CDR3 spans 16 residues. Trimming stripped 0 bases from V and 1 base from J, with 13 bases between. The data were produced by immunoSEQ multiplex PCR, yet TCRdb's version contains in-frame clones alone and is incomplete. The sample lists about 2.5 million clones, about 90% occurring once. This rearrangement joins TRBV18 to TRBJ2-7; TRBD1 might be the D (5 bases). The TCR was taken from a man younger than 30 in good health. Some clones in this sample may be carry-over from other donors' samples. The sequenced sample consisted of naive CD4+ T cells from PBMCs. Subset reported: CD45RA+ positively selected. As DNA, the CDR3 is TGTGCCAGCTCACCACCTGCAGGGCTCCCGTCCTACGAGCAGTACTTC. Its translation is CASSPPAGLPSYEQYF.